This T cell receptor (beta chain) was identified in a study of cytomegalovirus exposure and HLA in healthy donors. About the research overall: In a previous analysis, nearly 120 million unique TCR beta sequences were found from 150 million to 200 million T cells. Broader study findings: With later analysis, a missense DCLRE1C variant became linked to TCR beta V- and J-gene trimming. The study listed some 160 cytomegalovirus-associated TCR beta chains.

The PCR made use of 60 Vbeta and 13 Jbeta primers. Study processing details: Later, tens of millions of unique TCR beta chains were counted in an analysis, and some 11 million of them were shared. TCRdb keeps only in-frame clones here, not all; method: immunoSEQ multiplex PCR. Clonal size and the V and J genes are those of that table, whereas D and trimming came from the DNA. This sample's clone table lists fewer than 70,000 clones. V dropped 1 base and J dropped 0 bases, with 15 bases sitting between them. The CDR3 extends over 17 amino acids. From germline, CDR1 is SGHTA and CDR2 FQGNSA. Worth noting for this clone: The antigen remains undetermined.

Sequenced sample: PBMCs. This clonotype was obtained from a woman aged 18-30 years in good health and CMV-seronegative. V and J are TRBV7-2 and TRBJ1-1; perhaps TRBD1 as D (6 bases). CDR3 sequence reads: CASSLVGGGAVNTEAFF. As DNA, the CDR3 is TGTGCCAGCAGCTTAGTGGGCGGGGGGGCCGTGAACACTGAAGCTTTCTTT.